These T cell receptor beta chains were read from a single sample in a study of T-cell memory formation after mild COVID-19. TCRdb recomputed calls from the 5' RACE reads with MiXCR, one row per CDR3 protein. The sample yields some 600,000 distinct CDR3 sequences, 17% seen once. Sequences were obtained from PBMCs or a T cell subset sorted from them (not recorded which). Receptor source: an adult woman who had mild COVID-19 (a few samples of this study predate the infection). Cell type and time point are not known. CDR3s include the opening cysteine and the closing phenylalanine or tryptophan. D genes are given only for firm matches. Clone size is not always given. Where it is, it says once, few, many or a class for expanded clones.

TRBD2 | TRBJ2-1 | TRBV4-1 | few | CASSQDRLAGFEQFF | TGCGCCAGCAGCCAAGATCGGCTAGCGGGGTTTGAGCAGTTCTTC
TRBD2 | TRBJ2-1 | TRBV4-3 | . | CASSATSGRAWENEQFF | TGCGCCAGCAGCGCCACTAGCGGGAGGGCCTGGGAGAATGAGCAGTTCTTC
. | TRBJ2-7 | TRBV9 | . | CASSPRDPEQYF | TGTGCCAGCAGCCCGAGGGACCCCGAGCAGTACTTC
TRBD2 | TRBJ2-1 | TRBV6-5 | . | CASSYRGVTSGGRDEQFF | TGTGCCAGCAGTTACAGAGGGGTTACTAGCGGGGGGCGCGATGAGCAGTTCTTC
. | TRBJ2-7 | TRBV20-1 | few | CSARGTGNIYEQYF | TGCAGTGCTAGAGGCACAGGGAATATCTACGAGCAGTACTTC
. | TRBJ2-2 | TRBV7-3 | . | CASSLPGLSGDTGELFF | TGTGCCAGCAGCTTACCCGGACTATCGGGGGACACCGGGGAGCTGTTTTTT
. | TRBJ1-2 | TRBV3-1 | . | CASSHIRQARGYTF | TGTGCCAGCAGCCACATTCGACAGGCTAGAGGCTACACCTTC
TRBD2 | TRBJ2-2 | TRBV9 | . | CASSAKVGRGRAQTGELFF | TGTGCCAGCAGCGCGAAGGTCGGGCGCGGGAGGGCCCAAACCGGGGAGCTGTTTTTT
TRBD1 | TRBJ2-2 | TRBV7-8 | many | CASSRGQAGELFF | TGTGCCAGCAGCAGGGGACAGGCTGGGGAGCTGTTTTTT
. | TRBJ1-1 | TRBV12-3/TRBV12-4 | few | CASSPGGRIDTEAFF | TGTGCCAGCAGCCCCGGCGGGCGTATCGACACTGAAGCTTTCTTT
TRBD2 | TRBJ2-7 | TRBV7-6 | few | CASSVLAGGSSYEQYF | TGTGCCAGCAGCGTCTTAGCGGGGGGGAGCTCCTACGAGCAGTACTTC
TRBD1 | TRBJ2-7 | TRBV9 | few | CASSVGTGHYEQYF | TGTGCCAGCAGCGTGGGGACAGGGCACTACGAGCAGTACTTC
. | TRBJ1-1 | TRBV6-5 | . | CASSRTFLGRGGFDTEAFF | TGTGCCAGCAGTCGAACGTTCTTGGGTCGCGGGGGTTTCGACACTGAAGCTTTCTTT
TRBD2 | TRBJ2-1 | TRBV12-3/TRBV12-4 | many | CASTEGRLAGVNEQFF | TGTGCCAGCACAGAAGGGAGACTAGCGGGAGTCAATGAGCAGTTCTTC
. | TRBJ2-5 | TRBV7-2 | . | CASSLRVGTQYF | TGTGCCAGCAGCTTAAGGGTTGGGACCCAGTACTTC
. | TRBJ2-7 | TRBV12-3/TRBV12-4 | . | CASSLGEGLKYEQYF | TGTGCCAGCAGTTTAGGTGAGGGGCTAAAATACGAGCAGTACTTC
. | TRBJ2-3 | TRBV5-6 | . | CASSIPRQGSDTQYF | TGTGCCAGCAGCATCCCGCGGCAGGGCTCAGATACGCAGTATTTT
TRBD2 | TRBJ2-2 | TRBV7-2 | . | CASSSRIGTSTSNTGELFF | TGTGCCAGCAGCTCCAGAATCGGGACTAGCACATCGAACACCGGGGAGCTGTTTTTT
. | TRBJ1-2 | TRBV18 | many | CASSPVSFPQEYGYTF | TGTGCCAGCTCACCAGTGAGTTTCCCCCAGGAGTATGGCTACACCTTC
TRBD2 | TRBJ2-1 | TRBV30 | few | CAWSVAGGREQFF | TGTGCCTGGAGTGTGGCGGGAGGACGGGAGCAGTTCTTC
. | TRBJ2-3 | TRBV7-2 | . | CASQGGRTTLLDTQYF | TGTGCCAGCCAAGGAGGAAGGACTACCCTCCTAGATACGCAGTATTTT
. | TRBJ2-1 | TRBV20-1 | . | CSARGPGPFWANEQFF | TGCAGTGCTAGAGGCCCTGGACCTTTTTGGGCCAATGAGCAGTTCTTC
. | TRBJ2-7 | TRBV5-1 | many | CASSLDLRGTYEQYF | TGCGCCAGCAGCCTGGATTTGAGGGGGACCTACGAGCAGTACTTC
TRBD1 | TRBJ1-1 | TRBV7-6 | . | CDSSQGQQNTEAFF | TGTGACAGCAGCCAGGGACAGCAGAACACTGAAGCTTTCTTT
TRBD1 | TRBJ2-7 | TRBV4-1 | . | CASSHTRDRAYEQYF | TGCGCCAGCAGCCACACCCGGGACAGGGCCTACGAGCAGTACTTC
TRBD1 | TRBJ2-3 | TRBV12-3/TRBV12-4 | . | CASTAGTADVTQYF | TGTGCCAGCACCGCCGGGACAGCGGACGTTACGCAGTATTTT
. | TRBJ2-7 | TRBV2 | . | CASSKYEQYF | TGTGCCAGCAGTAAGTACGAGCAGTACTTC
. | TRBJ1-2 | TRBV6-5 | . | CASRRAGFTSNYGYTF | TGTGCCAGCAGGAGGGCAGGGTTTACCTCTAACTATGGCTACACCTTC
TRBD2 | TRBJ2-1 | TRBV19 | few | CASRFGGSFSNEQFF | TGTGCCAGCCGATTCGGGGGGAGTTTTTCGAATGAGCAGTTCTTC
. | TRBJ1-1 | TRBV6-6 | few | CASTSIRPEAFF | TGTGCCAGCACCTCAATACGACCCGAAGCTTTCTTT
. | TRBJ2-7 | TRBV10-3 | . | CATGDLYEQYF | TGTGCCACGGGGGACCTTTACGAGCAGTACTTC
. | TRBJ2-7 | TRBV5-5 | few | CASSFGLTYEQYF | TGTGCCAGCAGCTTCGGACTGACCTACGAGCAGTACTTC
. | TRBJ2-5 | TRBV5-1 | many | CASNIDGTQEETQYF | TGCGCCAGCAATATCGACGGGACTCAGGAAGAGACCCAGTACTTC
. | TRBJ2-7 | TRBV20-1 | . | CSALRTGYEQYF | TGCAGTGCTCTCAGGACGGGATACGAGCAGTACTTC
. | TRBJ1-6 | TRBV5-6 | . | CASSLFQIPNSPLHF | TGTGCCAGCAGCTTGTTCCAAATCCCTAATTCACCCCTCCACTTT
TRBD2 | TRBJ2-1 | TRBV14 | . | CASSRGGLLYNEQFF | TGTGCCAGCAGCCGCGGGGGTCTCCTCTACAATGAGCAGTTCTTC
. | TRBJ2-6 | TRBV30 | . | CAWSSRDGVSGANVLTF | TGTGCCTGGAGTAGCCGGGACGGGGTGTCTGGGGCCAACGTCCTGACTTTC
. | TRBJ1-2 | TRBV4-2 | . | CASSQDRSRVDGYTF | TGTGCCAGCAGCCAAGATAGGAGCAGGGTCGATGGCTACACCTTC
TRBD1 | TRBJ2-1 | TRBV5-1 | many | CASSLGTGLSYNEQFF | TGCGCCAGCAGCTTGGGGACAGGACTTTCCTACAATGAGCAGTTCTTC
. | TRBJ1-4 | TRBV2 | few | CASSEGVGPNEKLFF | TGTGCCAGCAGTGAAGGAGTGGGGCCGAATGAAAAACTGTTTTTT
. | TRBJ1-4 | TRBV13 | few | CASSFPDEKLFF | TGTGCCAGCAGCTTTCCCGATGAAAAACTGTTTTTT
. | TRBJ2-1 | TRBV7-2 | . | CASSRGDIYNEQFF | TGTGCCAGCAGCCGCGGGGATATCTACAATGAGCAGTTCTTC
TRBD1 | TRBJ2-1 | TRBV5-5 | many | CASSRQGYNEQFF | TGTGCCAGCAGCCGACAGGGATACAATGAGCAGTTCTTC
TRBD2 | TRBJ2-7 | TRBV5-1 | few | CASRPGLGPSYEQYF | TGCGCCAGCAGACCGGGACTAGGTCCATCCTACGAGCAGTACTTC
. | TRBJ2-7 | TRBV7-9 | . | CAILGEKYEQYF | TGTGCCATCCTTGGAGAGAAGTACGAGCAGTACTTC
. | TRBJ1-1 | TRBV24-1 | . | CATSGGNTEAFF | TGTGCCACCAGTGGAGGGAACACTGAAGCTTTCTTT
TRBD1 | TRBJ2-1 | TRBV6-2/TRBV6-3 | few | CASSYTGGGRNEQFF | TGTGCCAGCAGTTACACAGGGGGTGGAAGAAATGAGCAGTTCTTC
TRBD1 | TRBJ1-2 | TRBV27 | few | CASSLSSGGLGGYTF | TGTGCCAGCAGTTTATCGTCAGGGGGCTTAGGTGGCTACACCTTC